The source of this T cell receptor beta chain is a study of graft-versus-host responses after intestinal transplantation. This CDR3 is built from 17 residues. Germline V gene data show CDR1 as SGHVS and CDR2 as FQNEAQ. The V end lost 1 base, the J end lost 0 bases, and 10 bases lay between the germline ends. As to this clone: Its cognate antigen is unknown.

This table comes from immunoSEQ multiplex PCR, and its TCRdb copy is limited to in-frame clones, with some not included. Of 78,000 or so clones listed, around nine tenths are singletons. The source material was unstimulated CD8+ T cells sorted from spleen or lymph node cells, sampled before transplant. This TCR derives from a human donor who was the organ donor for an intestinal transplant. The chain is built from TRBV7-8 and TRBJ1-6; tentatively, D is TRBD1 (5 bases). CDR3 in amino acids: CASSLGGPSSYNSPLHF. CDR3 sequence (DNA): TGTGCCAGCAGCTTAGGGGGACCTAGCTCCTATAATTCACCCCTCCACTTT.